One sample yielded the 27 T cell receptor beta chains listed below, sequenced in a study of response to subunit inactivated influenza vaccine. Each CDR3 protein gets one entry after TCRdb re-called the RT-PCR reads with MiXCR. The sample holds fewer than 600,000 distinct CDR3 sequences, under 8.5% seen once. Sample: PBMCs from blood, taken about 23 months after vaccination. The source of these receptors is a man in his fifties or sixties who received an inactivated influenza vaccine.

There are a few counts of this clonotype. This sequence joins TRBV6-1 and TRBJ1-5, with no clear D. Deletions cut 5 bases from V and 0 bases from J, with 11 bases between. CDR1 MNHNS and CDR2 SASEGT come from the germline V gene. CDR3 size: 15 residues. The CDR3 region has the DNA TGTGCCAGCAGTCCTGGACGGTATAGCAATCAGCCCCAGCATTTT. This encodes CASSPGRYSNQPQHF.

There are a few counts of this clonotype. The chain couples TRBV3-1 to TRBJ2-3, with 11 bases that match TRBD2. V shed 4 bases, J shed 3 bases, and the junction held 9 bases outside the gene matches. The germline CDR1 and CDR2 sequences are LGHDT and YNNKEL (reference sequence). The CDR3 runs to 17 residues. CDR3 bases: TGTGCCAGCAGCCGAAGAGTAGCGGGGGGGGTTACAGATACGCAGTATTTT. Its protein product is CASSRRVAGGVTDTQYF.

This clonotype showed up many times. V usage is TRBV11-2 and J usage is TRBJ2-1; 10 bases are shared with TRBD2. V gave up 1 base and J gave up 3 bases; unmatched junction bases: 3. The germline V gene encodes CDR1 SGHAT and CDR2 FQNNGV. The CDR3 is 16 residues long. The CDR3 loop is CASSLVASGGYNEQFF. CDR3 nucleotide sequence: TGTGCCAGCAGCTTAGTTGCTAGCGGGGGCTACAATGAGCAGTTCTTC.

V usage is TRBV6-5 and J usage is TRBJ2-7; D could derive from TRBD1 or TRBD2 (5 bases each). V was pared by 0 bases and J by 3 bases, with 12 bases between. Germline V gene data show CDR1 as MNHEY and CDR2 as SVGAGI. The CDR3 totals 15 residues. The DNA for the CDR3 is TGTGCCAGCAGTTACTCGACCGGGGCCGACTACGAGCAGTACTTC. It specifies CASSYSTGADYEQYF.

This clonotype was seen a few times. The chain recombines TRBV5-1 with TRBJ2-1; 8 bases are shared with TRBD1. This CDR3 is 14 amino acids long. Per the germline V gene, CDR1 is SGHRS and CDR2 is YFSETQ. V trimming: 3 bases; J trimming: 8 bases; junction bases outside the gene matches: 7. CDR3 in DNA: TGCGCCAGCAGCTCGGGACAGGTCGGGGATGAGCAGTTCTTC. Translating it yields CASSSGQVGDEQFF.

A few counts support this clonotype. The rearrangement links TRBV15 to TRBJ2-5, with D unclear. The CDR3 extends over 14 amino acids. V was shortened by 0 bases and J by 1 base, with 6 bases between the two germline ends. Germline CDR1 and CDR2: LNHNV and YYDKDF (reference sequence). CDR3 in DNA: TGTGCCACCAGCAGAGACGTGGCCCAAGAGACCCAGTACTTC. It is translated as CATSRDVAQETQYF.

The V and J genes are TRBV18 and TRBJ2-7, with no clear D. The CDR3 is made up of 11 amino acids. The germline V and J ends were trimmed by 5 bases and 8 bases, with 10 bases remaining between them. Germline lookup yields CDR1 KGHSH and CDR2 LQKENI. CDR3 coding DNA: TGTGCCAGCTCATCAGAGGCTAAGCAGTACTTC. It specifies CASSSEAKQYF.

This clonotype was seen more than once but under ten times. This chain joins TRBV28 and TRBJ1-5; unclear D gene. This CDR3 contains 15 residues. Germline CDR1 reads MDHEN; CDR2 reads SYDVKM. Between the trimmed V and J ends, which lost 1 base and 4 bases, there was a span of 11 bases. CDR3 residues: CASSLYGQENQPQHF. CDR3 bases: TGTGCCAGCAGTTTATACGGGCAGGAGAATCAGCCCCAGCATTTT.

In this sample, this clonotype turned up many times. The chain couples TRBV12-3 or TRBV12-4 to TRBJ1-5; TRBD1 matches at 9 bases. The CDR3 loop spans 15 amino acids. The V segment lost 5 bases and the J segment 6 bases; nucleotides outside the gene matches: 8. The CDR3 spells CASSRQGVIRQPQHF. The CDR3 DNA follows: TGTGCCAGCAGTCGACAGGGGGTTATACGTCAGCCCCAGCATTTT.

This clonotype was observed many times. The chain links TRBV6-5 to TRBJ1-1, with D possibly being TRBD1 (5 bases). Germline CDR1 MNHEY, CDR2 SVGAGI. Trimming shortened V by 2 bases and J by 1 base, and 11 bases separated the two germline ends. CDR3 size: 15 residues. Here the CDR3 reads CASSYGRVPNTEAFF. CDR3 coding DNA: TGTGCCAGCAGTTACGGCAGGGTTCCGAACACTGAAGCTTTCTTT.

This clonotype was seen more than once but under ten times. This sequence joins TRBV19 and TRBJ2-4; D possibly corresponds to TRBD2 (6 bases). The germline V and J ends were trimmed by 0 bases and 5 bases, with 32 bases remaining between them. The CDR3 loop spans 22 amino acids. Germline-derived CDR1 and CDR2 are LNHDA and SQIVND (reference sequence). As DNA, the CDR3 is TGTGCCAGTAGTATAGATCTTGACACTCCCCGGGAGTTGAGAAGTTCGGAAAACATTCAGTACTTC. Encoded protein: CASSIDLDTPRELRSSENIQYF.

The V gene is TRBV12-3 or TRBV12-4, the J gene TRBJ1-2; 7 nucleotides line up with TRBD1. CDR3 length: 12 residues. With V trimmed by 4 bases and J by 9 bases, 5 bases remained unmatched. The DNA for the CDR3 is TGTGCCAGCAGTTCCCGACAGGGAAGCTACACCTTC. It specifies CASSSRQGSYTF.

The chain has TRBV7-9 and TRBJ1-5; 7 bases match TRBD1. This CDR3 comprises 14 residues. The V and J ends lost 5 bases and 6 bases, in that order; junction bases with no gene match: 7. Germline V gene sequence: CDR1 SEHNR, CDR2 FQNEAQ (reference sequence). CDR3 loop: CASSADRTSQPQHF. The CDR3 nucleotides are TGTGCCAGCAGCGCGGACAGGACGAGTCAGCCCCAGCATTTT. Drawing the rest from reference TRBV7-9 and TRBJ1-5, the complete variable domain is DTGVSQNPRHKITKRGQNVTFRCDPISEHNRLYWYRQTLGQGPEFLTYFQNEAQLEKSRLLSDRFSAERPKGSFSTLEIQRTEQGDSAMYLCASSADRTSQPQHFGDGTRLSIL.

This clonotype has just a few counts. The chain has TRBV5-6 and TRBJ1-2, with D possibly being TRBD1 (6 bases). This CDR3 is built from 15 residues. CDR1 and CDR2 (germline): SGHDT, YYEEEE. V shed 3 bases and J shed 8 bases, with 20 bases lying between them. CDR3 protein: CASSYDRPAFYGYTF. The CDR3 nucleotides are TGTGCCAGCAGCTATGACAGGCCGGCTTTTTACGGCTACACCTTC.

This clonotype was detected a few times. The CDR3 is CASSRGTSGSYEQYF. The DNA of the CDR3 is TGTGCCAGCAGCCGCGGGACTAGCGGGAGTTACGAGCAGTACTTC. V is TRBV7-2 and J is TRBJ2-7; TRBD2 agrees at 14 bases. Trimming cost V 5 bases and J 4 bases; bases outside gene matches: 4. Germline CDR1 and CDR2: SGHTA and FQGNSA. This CDR3 has 15 amino acids.

The rearrangement links TRBV6-4 to TRBJ2-3; 8 nucleotides line up with TRBD2. The CDR3 sequence is 13 residues long. V was pared by 5 bases and J by 4 bases, with 2 bases of the junction left unmatched. Germline V CDR1 and CDR2: MRHNA, SNTAGT. The CDR3 DNA reads TGTGCCAGCAGTAGACTAGCGCCAGATACGCAGTATTTT. It encodes CASSRLAPDTQYF.

This clonotype came up a few times. The rearrangement uses TRBV27 and TRBJ2-6; TRBD1 agrees at 8 bases. Unmatched junction bases numbered 8, after V lost 1 base and J lost 0 bases. Germline V gives CDR1 MNHEY, CDR2 SMNVEV (reference sequence). The CDR3 is 19 amino acids. The CDR3, as DNA: TGTGCCAGCAGTTTATATCAGGGGGCGCCGAACTCTGGGGCCAACGTCCTGACTTTC. Translated: CASSLYQGAPNSGANVLTF.

This clonotype was seen at least ten times. This chain joins TRBV4-3 and TRBJ1-2; D may be TRBD1 (5 bases). The CDR3 runs 16 residues. The germline gives CDR1 LGHNA, CDR2 YSLEER. V gave up 4 bases and J gave up 4 bases, with 19 bases separating them. Here the CDR3 reads CASSRGVLGVGYGYTF. DNA for the CDR3: TGCGCCAGCAGCCGGGGCGTTTTGGGTGTGGGCTATGGCTACACCTTC.

This clonotype was counted at least ten times. CDR3 amino acids: CASSQSLAGSSGANVLTF. CDR3 bases: TGTGCCAGCAGCCAATCACTAGCGGGAAGCTCTGGGGCCAACGTCCTGACTTTC. This chain uses TRBV3-1 with TRBJ2-6; TRBD2 matches 10 bases. The CDR3 has 18 amino acids. V lost 2 bases and J lost 0; bases outside the gene matches: 4. CDR1 is LGHDT and CDR2 is YNNKEL in the germline V gene (reference sequence). The variable domain in full, with the rest retrieved from reference TRBV3-1 and TRBJ2-6, is DTAVSQTPKYLVTQMGNDKSIKCEQNLGHDTMYWYKQDSKKFLKIMFSYNNKELIINETVPNRFSPKSPDKAHLNLHINSLELGDSAVYFCASSQSLAGSSGANVLTFGAGSRLTVL.

This clonotype was observed a handful of times. This chain links TRBV6-2 or TRBV6-3 with TRBJ1-1; weak D call: TRBD1 (6 bases). Germline CDR1 reads MNHEY; CDR2 reads SVGEGT. V lost 5 bases and J lost 6, with 7 bases in between. This CDR3 has 11 residues. CDR3 sequence (DNA): TGTGCCAGCAGTACAGGGTCTGAAGCTTTCTTT. Translated: CASSTGSEAFF.

This clonotype was found a few times. The chain uses TRBV28 and TRBJ2-7; 8 bases are a match to TRBD1. The CDR3 consists of 16 residues. Germline CDR1 and CDR2: MDHEN and SYDVKM. The J segment lost 0 bases and the V segment lost 5 bases, leaving 9 bases of the junction unmatched. The CDR3 is CASSPHGQGSSYEQYF. DNA of the CDR3: TGTGCCAGCAGTCCGCATGGACAGGGCAGCTCCTACGAGCAGTACTTC.

This clonotype was recorded many times. CDR3: CASNTRGLADRGELFF. The CDR3 coding sequence is TGTGCCAGCAACACTCGCGGACTAGCGGACCGCGGGGAGCTGTTTTTT. This chain links TRBV12-3 or TRBV12-4 with TRBJ2-2, with TRBD2 identical over 10 bases. V trimming: 7 bases; J trimming: 7 bases; junction bases outside the gene matches: 12. CDR3 length equals 16 residues.

This clonotype came up many times. This rearrangement joins TRBV3-1 to TRBJ2-2; the match to TRBD1 covers 9 bases. The V gene end was trimmed by 1 base and the J gene end by 7 bases; junction bases not matched to a gene: 4. The CDR3 totals 15 residues. The germline gives CDR1 LGHDT, CDR2 YNNKEL (reference sequence). In nucleotides, the CDR3 is TGTGCCAGCAGCCAAGGGACAGGGGATATCGGGGAGCTGTTTTTT. Translating it yields CASSQGTGDIGELFF.

This chain uses TRBV5-8 with TRBJ1-6; the D is unclear. Trimming cost V 0 bases and J 5 bases, with 9 bases left between them. Germline lookup yields CDR1 SGHTS and CDR2 YDEGEE. This CDR3 comprises 15 residues. Written as DNA, the CDR3 is TGTGCCAGCAGCTTGGGACAACTTGATAATTCACCCCTCCACTTT. Translation: CASSLGQLDNSPLHF.

This clonotype was recorded at least ten times. J is TRBJ2-3 and V is TRBV5-1; unclear D gene. The CDR3 extends over 15 amino acids. Trimming removed 2 bases from V and 1 base from J, with 11 bases in between. Germline CDR1 SGHRS, CDR2 YFSETQ. The CDR3 sequence: CASSFGDYRTDTQYF. CDR3 DNA sequence: TGCGCCAGCAGCTTCGGTGATTATCGCACAGATACGCAGTATTTT.

The V call is TRBV5-1, the J call TRBJ2-2; maybe TRBD1 (5 bases). V was pared by 0 bases and J by 5 bases, with 11 bases between. CDR3 size: 15 residues. The germline gives CDR1 SGHRS, CDR2 YFSETQ. CDR3 in amino acids: CASSLDRSETGELFF. CDR3 nucleotides: TGCGCCAGCAGCTTGGACAGGTCGGAGACCGGGGAGCTGTTTTTT.

This clonotype occurred many times. This chain uses TRBV7-9 with TRBJ2-1, with TRBD2 matching 7 bases. The CDR3 length is 16 residues. Germline V gene sequence: CDR1 SEHNR, CDR2 FQNEAQ (reference sequence). J lost 2 bases, V lost 1 base, and 5 bases had no gene match. This CDR3 is CASSLGPAGTYNEQFF. The CDR3 nucleotides are TGTGCCAGCAGCTTAGGTCCAGCGGGAACCTACAATGAGCAGTTCTTC.